Listed below are T cell receptor beta chains from one sample, sequenced in a study of T cell repertoires in cytomegalovirus infection. TCRdb processed the reads anew with MiXCR; each CDR3 protein has one entry. The table lists hundreds of thousands of distinct CDR3 sequences, about 33% of them singletons. Their target antigens are unknown. The material sequenced was cultured PBMCs, taken from culture after CMV antigen stimulation. Every receptor here comes from a human donor in good health (CMV status not recorded). Some clones in this sample may be carry-over from other donors' samples. Each CDR3 is given with its conserved first and last residue. Each record gives: clone size, J gene, D gene, V gene, CDR3 protein, CDR3 DNA. D genes are given only for firm matches. Clone size is shown for a subset of rows, as once, few, many or a class of expanded clone.

>.|TRBJ2-1|.|TRBV6-5
CASSSAAASAMSEQFF
TGTGCCAGCAGTTCTGCCGCAGCCTCGGCCATGTCGGAGCAGTTCTTC
>.|TRBJ2-3|.|TRBV29-1
CSGRLSTSTDTQYF
TGCAGCGGCCGACTGTCGACTAGCACAGATACGCAGTATTTT
>.|TRBJ1-2|TRBD1|TRBV27
CASSPKPTGAYTF
TGTGCCAGCAGTCCGAAACCGACAGGGGCCTACACCTTC
>.|TRBJ2-1|TRBD2|TRBV6-5
CASSKLLAGAGNEQFF
TGTGCCAGCAGTAAGCTACTAGCGGGAGCGGGAAATGAGCAGTTCTTC
>.|TRBJ2-3|.|TRBV20-1
CSAKGSTDTQYF
TGCAGTGCTAAAGGGAGCACAGATACGCAGTATTTT
>many|TRBJ2-2|.|TRBV12-3/TRBV12-4
CASTLRAVNTGELFF
TGTGCCAGCACCCTTCGGGCAGTTAACACCGGGGAGCTGTTTTTT
>.|TRBJ2-7|.|TRBV27
CASHNPGTPSYEQYF
TGTGCCAGTCACAATCCCGGGACACCTTCCTACGAGCAGTACTTC
>few|TRBJ2-1|TRBD2|TRBV4-2
CASSREGLAGNEQFF
TGTGCCAGCAGCCGGGAAGGCCTAGCGGGAAATGAGCAGTTCTTC
>few|TRBJ2-1|TRBD2|TRBV27
CAAGGIASGDNEQFF
TGTGCCGCCGGAGGGATTGCTAGCGGGGACAATGAGCAGTTCTTC
>.|TRBJ2-2|.|TRBV14
CASSQVQSGELFF
TGTGCCAGCAGCCAAGTACAGTCGGGGGAGCTGTTTTTT
>few|TRBJ1-4|.|TRBV4-1
CASSHVQGKLFF
TGCGCCAGCAGCCACGTACAGGGAAAACTGTTTTTT
>many|TRBJ2-5|.|TRBV7-9
CASTPSRGAATQYF
TGTGCCAGCACCCCAAGTCGGGGGGCGGCGACCCAGTACTTC
>.|TRBJ2-1|TRBD2|TRBV7-9
CASSLLAGGPWGEQFF
TGTGCCAGCAGCCTACTAGCGGGAGGCCCATGGGGGGAGCAGTTCTTC
>few|TRBJ1-3|.|TRBV12-3/TRBV12-4
CASNGLPGNTIYF
TGTGCCAGCAACGGCCTCCCTGGAAACACCATATATTTT
>many|TRBJ2-3|TRBD2|TRBV7-2
CASSLGSGAGEDTQYF
TGTGCCAGCAGCTTGGGCAGCGGAGCGGGAGAAGATACGCAGTATTTT
>.|TRBJ2-1|TRBD1|TRBV7-4
CASSSGTEVPFF
TGTGCCAGCAGCTCCGGGACAGAGGTTCCGTTCTTC
>many|TRBJ2-6|.|TRBV28
CASSLQGSGANVLTF
TGTGCCAGCAGTCTACAGGGCTCTGGGGCCAACGTCCTGACTTTC
>many|TRBJ2-3|.|TRBV7-2
CASSLGSGVLTDTQYF
TGTGCCAGCAGCTTAGGATCCGGGGTCCTCACAGATACGCAGTATTTT
>few|TRBJ1-1|TRBD1|TRBV6-1
CASTPGQGFTEAFF
TGTGCCAGCACCCCAGGACAGGGCTTCACTGAAGCTTTCTTT
>.|TRBJ2-1|.|TRBV4-3
CASSRGRGGSSYNEQFF
TGCGCCAGCAGCCGAGGGCGTGGTGGGAGCTCCTACAATGAGCAGTTCTTC
>few|TRBJ2-3|.|TRBV7-7
CASSLAPGRTDTQYF
TGTGCCAGCAGCTTAGCCCCGGGAAGGACAGATACGCAGTATTTT
>few|TRBJ1-1|.|TRBV4-3
CASSQVMGQEAFF
TGCGCCAGCAGCCAAGTTATGGGGCAGGAAGCTTTCTTT
>.|TRBJ2-7|.|TRBV23-1
CASSPKGHLLTCEQYF
TGCGCCAGCAGTCCGAAGGGACACCTGCTTACCTGTGAGCAGTACTTC
>.|TRBJ2-3|.|TRBV11-2
CASSLGGPRVTDTQYF
TGTGCCAGCAGCTTAGGGGGGCCCCGAGTAACAGATACGCAGTATTTT
>.|TRBJ1-1|.|TRBV2
CASSGGGANTEAFF
TGTGCCAGCAGTGGGGGAGGAGCGAACACTGAAGCTTTCTTT
>few|TRBJ1-2|.|TRBV4-3
CASSPTHGAYGYTF
TGCGCCAGCAGCCCTACGCACGGTGCCTATGGCTACACCTTC
>many|TRBJ2-5|.|TRBV7-2
CASRILQGGREVQETQYF
TGTGCCAGCAGGATATTACAGGGGGGGCGGGAGGTCCAAGAGACCCAGTACTTC
>few|TRBJ2-7|.|TRBV11-2
CASSGQQGSYEQYF
TGTGCCAGCAGCGGACAACAGGGCTCCTACGAGCAGTACTTC
>many|TRBJ1-1|TRBD1|TRBV10-3
CAISDLTGSDTEAFF
TGTGCCATCAGTGACCTGACAGGGTCGGACACTGAAGCTTTCTTT
>few|TRBJ1-5|TRBD1|TRBV7-9
CASSLAAGGGGNQPQHF
TGTGCCAGCAGCTTAGCGGCAGGGGGTGGTGGCAATCAGCCCCAGCATTTT
>.|TRBJ1-6|TRBD1|TRBV7-3
CASSLTGTGYSPLHF
TGTGCCAGCAGCTTAACCGGGACAGGGTATTCACCCCTCCACTTT
>.|TRBJ2-5|TRBD1|TRBV5-1
CASSSQGQVYQETQYF
TGCGCCAGCAGCTCACAGGGACAGGTCTACCAAGAGACCCAGTACTTC
>.|TRBJ2-2|.|TRBV6-2/TRBV6-3
CATGTSPGELFF
TGTGCCACCGGGACTTCTCCCGGGGAGCTGTTTTTT
>once|TRBJ2-5|.|TRBV2
CASSEGRMETQYF
TGTGCCAGCAGTGAAGGTAGAATGGAGACCCAGTACTTC
>few|TRBJ1-6|.|TRBV5-6
CASSMRAGFMSPLHF
TGTGCCAGCAGCATGAGGGCGGGGTTTATGTCACCCCTCCACTTT
>many|TRBJ2-1|TRBD2|TRBV5-4
CASSPGTSGRFNEQFF
TGTGCCAGCAGCCCGGGAACTAGCGGGAGATTTAATGAGCAGTTCTTC
>.|TRBJ2-3|.|TRBV19
CATWSVGADTQYF
TGTGCCACCTGGTCGGTCGGGGCAGATACGCAGTATTTT
>.|TRBJ2-2|TRBD2|TRBV5-4
CASSEGTSGATGELFF
TGTGCCAGCAGCGAAGGGACTAGCGGTGCCACCGGGGAGCTGTTTTTT
>.|TRBJ2-1|.|TRBV6-6
CASSTGAYNEQFF
TGTGCCAGCAGCACGGGAGCCTACAATGAGCAGTTCTTC
>few|TRBJ2-2|.|TRBV7-9
CASSLGPGSTGELFF
TGTGCCAGCAGCTTAGGTCCAGGCAGCACCGGGGAGCTGTTTTTT
>few|TRBJ2-5|.|TRBV6-6
CASAWGGQKTQYF
TGTGCCAGCGCCTGGGGCGGCCAGAAGACCCAGTACTTC
>.|TRBJ2-1|.|TRBV20-1
CSARGYSYNEQFF
TGCAGTGCTAGAGGTTATTCCTACAATGAGCAGTTCTTC
>.|TRBJ2-1|.|TRBV7-9
CASSFTGSSYNEQFF
TGTGCCAGCAGCTTCACAGGAAGCTCCTACAATGAGCAGTTCTTC
>many|TRBJ2-7|.|TRBV7-2
CASSLTGTYEQYF
TGTGCCAGCAGCTTAACGGGAACTTACGAGCAGTACTTC
>.|TRBJ2-7|TRBD2|TRBV4-3
CASSQSGGGEQYF
TGCGCCAGCAGCCAATCCGGGGGGGGGGAGCAGTACTTC
>few|TRBJ1-1|.|TRBV20-1
CSARDRDLEAFF
TGCAGTGCTAGAGATCGCGACCTTGAGGCTTTCTTT
>.|TRBJ2-7|.|TRBV2
CAILGAGVGEQYF
TGTGCCATTCTAGGGGCAGGGGTAGGGGAGCAGTACTTC
>.|TRBJ1-6|.|TRBV18
CASSPEALDNSPLHF
TGTGCCAGCTCACCAGAGGCTCTTGATAATTCACCCCTCCACTTT
>.|TRBJ2-1|TRBD2|TRBV27
CASSLNRGDEQFF
TGTGCCAGCAGTTTGAATCGGGGGGATGAGCAGTTCTTC
>few|TRBJ2-5|.|TRBV4-3
CASSQERSGEKTQYF
TGCGCCAGCAGCCAAGAACGGTCGGGGGAAAAGACCCAGTACTTC
>many|TRBJ1-1|.|TRBV7-2
CASSLEFPSENTEAFF
TGTGCCAGCAGCTTAGAATTCCCCAGTGAGAACACTGAAGCTTTCTTT
>few|TRBJ2-5|TRBD1|TRBV27
CASSFYRGQETQYF
TGTGCCAGCAGTTTTTACAGGGGGCAGGAGACCCAGTACTTC